One sample yielded the 8 T cell receptor beta chains listed below, sequenced in a study of T cells in Graves' hyperthyroidism and ophthalmopathy (dated by TCRdb to between 2017 and 2020). Libraries came from multiplex PCR. Sequencer: Illumina HiSeq 2000. TCR beta CDR3 regions were amplified from RNA transcripts. For the first round of RT-PCR on the TCR CDR3, the HTBI primer set was used together with the Qiagen OneStep RT-PCR kit. Starting from the raw public reads, TCRdb applied fastp trimming at Q25, assembled clones with MiXCR and retained in-frame beta chains. Here each entry gathers all rows of one CDR3 protein and keeps the most common genes and DNA. This sample has 600,000 to 900,000 distinct CDR3 sequences in its table, and roughly 17% of those were observed once. Over 7.5% of the sample goes to the ten largest clones. Sequencing was done on a sample of blood. The receptors shown here come from a young man with Graves' hyperthyroidism.

Ten or more counts support this clonotype. The chain employs TRBV6-2 or TRBV6-3 and TRBJ2-5, with D hard to call. V was clipped by 5 bases and J by 2 bases, with 15 bases between them. The CDR3 loop spans 15 amino acids. Looked up from germline, CDR1 is MNHEY and CDR2 is SVGEGT. The CDR3 sequence is CASSPSLRSQETQYF. CDR3 sequence (DNA): TGTGCCAGCAGTCCGTCTCTCCGGTCTCAAGAGACCCAGTACTTC.

In its sample, this clonotype was seen many times. The rearrangement links TRBV20-1 to TRBJ1-2; a weak D match, TRBD1 (5 bases). V lost 4 bases and J lost 4, with 10 bases in between. CDR1 DFQATT and CDR2 SNEGSKA come from the germline V gene (reference sequence). This CDR3 is built from 12 residues. The chain's CDR3 is CSAKRDSYGYTF. The CDR3 DNA is TGCAGTGCTAAACGAGACAGCTATGGCTACACCTTC.

This clonotype has at least ten counts. This sequence joins TRBV15 and TRBJ1-6; D is uncertain. V lost 3 bases, J lost 6 bases, and 12 bases lay in between. The CDR3 is 15 residues long. CDR1 is LNHNV and CDR2 is YYDKDF in the germline V gene (reference sequence). DNA for the CDR3: TGTGCCACCAGCAGGAGCCCGAATGCTAATTCACCCCTCCACTTT. Protein sequence: CATSRSPNANSPLHF.

The table lists this clonotype with many counts. This chain connects TRBV12-3 or TRBV12-4 to TRBJ2-4; 13 nucleotides agree with TRBD2. Trimming took 8 bases from V and 0 from J; bases not matched to a gene: 19. CDR3 size: 21 residues. CDR3 sequence: CASDPPKGTSGTSLAKNIQYF. The CDR3 nucleotides are TGTGCCAGCGATCCGCCAAAGGGGACTAGCGGGACCAGTTTAGCCAAAAACATTCAGTACTTC.

On this clonotype: A much larger clone is a single base away; this may be a read error. The chain combines TRBV7-8 with TRBJ2-2; either TRBD1 or TRBD2 may supply D (5 bases each). Trimming took off 7 bases at V and 4 bases at J, with 13 bases between the two ends. The CDR3 runs to 14 residues. Germline V gene data show CDR1 as SGHVS and CDR2 as FQNEAQ. The CDR3 reads CASTPRGTTGELFF. Here the CDR3 DNA reads TGTGCCAGCACCCCCCGAGGGACCACCGGGGAGCTGTTTTTT.

This clonotype was detected only a few times. The chain joins TRBV24-1 to TRBJ1-5; D ambiguous. Trimming removed 3 bases from V and 8 bases from J, with 16 bases in between. Germline lookup yields CDR1 KGHDR and CDR2 SFDVKD. CDR3 length: 15 residues. For the CDR3, the DNA is TGTGCCACCAGTGATCTTCTTAGGGTTTGGGAGCCCCAGCATTTT. Protein: CATSDLLRVWEPQHF.

The chain has TRBV7-2 and TRBJ2-6, with D possibly matching TRBD2 (5 bases). This CDR3 is 17 amino acids long. V was shortened by 6 bases and J by 0 bases, with 15 bases between the two germline ends. CDR1 is SGHTA, CDR2 FQGNSA, per germline. The chain's CDR3 is CASSLLGPLSGANVLTF. In DNA form, the CDR3 reads TGTGCCAGCAGTTTACTAGGACCCCTCTCTGGGGCCAACGTCCTGACTTTC.

The chain is built from TRBV5-4 and TRBJ2-5, with 8 bases that match TRBD1. The CDR3 sequence is 14 residues long. The V segment lost 3 bases and the J segment 0 bases; nucleotides outside the gene matches: 1. Germline loops: CDR1 SGHNT, CDR2 YYREEE (reference sequence). CDR3 sequence reads: CASSSTGDQETQYF. The DNA of the CDR3 is TGTGCCAGCAGCTCGACAGGGGACCAAGAGACCCAGTACTTC.